Below are 20 T cell receptor beta chains sequenced from a single sample in a study of a mutant IDH1 vaccine in newly diagnosed glioma. Noted time point: week 47, end of study. The vaccine gave 300 ug of a 20-mer mutant IDH1 peptide subcutaneously per dose. TCRdb keeps only in-frame clones here, not all; method: immunoSEQ multiplex PCR. The data show over 30,000 clones, with 85% to 90% seen just once and about 12% held by the top ten. No antigen has been identified for these receptors. Sequenced material: PBMCs, taken from a glioma patient whose treatment included an IDH1 peptide vaccine. All receptors come from a woman younger than 45 with glioma.

The V gene is TRBV27, the J gene TRBJ1-1; 8 bases line up with TRBD1. Unmatched junction bases numbered 14, after V lost 0 bases and J lost 5 bases. This CDR3 is 18 amino acids long. Germline V gene sequence: CDR1 MNHEY, CDR2 SMNVEV (reference sequence). CDR3 in DNA: TGTGCCAGCAGTTTATCGACCGGACAGGGAGGATTGTGGACTGAAGCTTTCTTT. It is translated as CASSLSTGQGGLWTEAFF.

The rearrangement uses TRBV18 and TRBJ2-7; D is uncertain. Per germline, CDR1 KGHSH and CDR2 LQKENI. With 5 bases removed from V and 6 bases from J, the gap between germline ends came to 23 bases. The CDR3 spans 16 residues. DNA of the CDR3: TGTGCCAGCTCATTGGGATCCGGTCTATCGTGGAGCGAGCAGTACTTC. It is translated as CASSLGSGLSWSEQYF.

The genes are TRBV20-1 and TRBJ2-7; 7 bases line up with TRBD2. CDR3 length equals 11 residues. After removal of 1 base from V and 7 bases from J, the junction contained 1 base not matched to a gene. From germline, CDR1 is DFQATT and CDR2 SNEGSKA (reference sequence). CDR3 coding DNA: TGCAGTGCTAGAGTTAGCGGGGAGCAGTACTTC. Protein sequence: CSARVSGEQYF.

The V gene is TRBV5-6, the J gene TRBJ1-2; 9 bases map to TRBD1. Germline V gives CDR1 SGHDT, CDR2 YYEEEE. The V and J ends lost 3 bases and 5 bases, in that order; junction bases with no gene match: 5. CDR3 size: 14 residues. The CDR3 protein is CASSSGTGRYGYTF. Here the CDR3 DNA reads TGTGCCAGCAGCTCCGGGACAGGGAGGTATGGCTACACCTTC.

This chain connects TRBV5-1 to TRBJ1-6, with 8 bases lining up with TRBD1. Germline values: CDR1 SGHRS, CDR2 YFSETQ. This CDR3 is built from 14 residues. Losses at the gene ends were 6 bases for V and 10 bases for J; bases not matched to a gene: 9. The CDR3 DNA follows: TGCGCCAGCAAGGTCGGGACAGGCCCCTCACCCCTCCACTTT. The encoded protein is CASKVGTGPSPLHF.

This clone was counted only a few times. The chain recombines TRBV9 with TRBJ1-1; D is perhaps TRBD1 (5 bases). V lost 4 bases and J lost 1, with 14 bases in between. The germline gives CDR1 SGDLS, CDR2 YYNGEE. The CDR3 loop spans 15 amino acids. CDR3 region: CASSPVGTENTEAFF. The CDR3, as DNA: TGTGCCAGCAGCCCTGTTGGGACCGAGAACACTGAAGCTTTCTTT.

The chain carries TRBV6-5 and TRBJ2-7; 8 nucleotides align to TRBD1. V was pared by 0 bases and J by 7 bases, with 2 bases of the junction left unmatched. The germline gives CDR1 MNHEY, CDR2 SVGAGI. This CDR3 is 13 amino acids long. CDR3 bases: TGTGCCAGCAGTTACTCACAGGGGGGAGAGCAGTACTTC. This translates into CASSYSQGGEQYF.

The chain recombines TRBV5-1 with TRBJ2-5; D possibly corresponds to TRBD2 (7 bases). CDR1 and CDR2 from the germline V gene are SGHRS and YFSETQ. V lost 4 bases, J lost 0 bases, and 10 bases lay in between. The CDR3 runs to 14 residues. The CDR3 here is CASSPRGHQETQYF. The CDR3 nucleotides are TGCGCCAGCAGCCCGCGGGGGCACCAAGAGACCCAGTACTTC.

J is TRBJ1-1 and V is TRBV5-5; D remains unclear. There are 13 residues in the CDR3. Between the trimmed V and J ends, which lost 3 bases and 1 base, there was a span of 7 bases. The germline gives CDR1 SGHKS, CDR2 YYEKEE (reference sequence). Here the CDR3 reads CASSWGPNTEAFF. Written as DNA, the CDR3 is TGTGCCAGCAGCTGGGGTCCGAACACTGAAGCTTTCTTT.

This clone came up a few times. This rearrangement joins TRBV6-6 to TRBJ1-2, with D possibly TRBD1 on 5 matching bases. The CDR3 loop spans 14 amino acids. The germline CDR1 and CDR2 sequences are MNHNY and SVGAGI (reference sequence). V lost 2 bases and J lost 4, with 11 bases in between. The CDR3: CASSYGAPPYGYTF. For the CDR3, the DNA is TGTGCCAGCAGTTACGGGGCGCCACCCTATGGCTACACCTTC.

The chain links TRBV6-1 to TRBJ1-6; a weak D match, TRBD1 (6 bases). Trimming cost V 0 bases and J 12 bases, with 21 bases left between them. CDR1 and CDR2 (germline): MNHNS, SASEGT. The CDR3 totals 17 residues. In nucleotides, the CDR3 is TGTGCCAGCAGTGAAGCGAGGGGAGGACAGACCTTCCGACCCCTCCACTTT. Translation gives CASSEARGGQTFRPLHF.

This chain joins TRBV7-9 and TRBJ2-1; the D gene is possibly TRBD1 (6 bases). Trimming stripped 1 base from V and 0 bases from J, with 10 bases between. CDR1 is SEHNR and CDR2 is FQNEAQ in the germline V gene (reference sequence). The CDR3 is made up of 16 amino acids. CDR3 in DNA: TGTGCCAGCAGCTTAGAACAGGGTGGCTCCTACAATGAGCAGTTCTTC. Its protein is CASSLEQGGSYNEQFF.

The gene calls are TRBV19 and TRBJ1-1, with D maybe TRBD1 (6 bases). Germline V gene lookup returns CDR1 LNHDA and CDR2 SQIVND (reference sequence). Trimming stripped 0 bases from V and 2 bases from J, with 25 bases between. The CDR3 spans 20 residues. The CDR3 loop reads CASSIDEGGQIRLRNTEAFF. CDR3 coding DNA: TGTGCCAGTAGTATAGATGAGGGGGGACAAATCCGACTGCGAAACACTGAAGCTTTCTTT.

The chain couples TRBV19 to TRBJ2-7; D is ambiguous. CDR1 and CDR2 (germline): LNHDA, SQIVND (reference sequence). The CDR3 loop spans 14 amino acids. The V and J ends lost 3 bases and 2 bases respectively, with 11 bases between them. The chain's CDR3 is CASSISATTYEQYF. CDR3 DNA sequence: TGTGCCAGTAGTATCTCGGCTACTACCTACGAGCAGTACTTC.

J is TRBJ2-4 and V is TRBV18; D is uncertain. Between the trimmed V and J ends, which lost 2 bases and 8 bases, there was a span of 13 bases. The germline V gene encodes CDR1 KGHSH and CDR2 LQKENI. The CDR3 length is 14 residues. CDR3: CASSPSYSSDIQYF. CDR3 DNA sequence: TGTGCCAGCTCACCATCTTACAGTAGTGACATTCAGTACTTC. The variable domain in full, completed from reference TRBV18 and TRBJ2-4, reads NAGVMQNPRHLVRRRGQEARLRCSPMKGHSHVYWYRQLPEEGLKFMVYLQKENIIDESGMPKERFSAEFPKEGPSILRIQQVVRGDSAAYFCASSPSYSSDIQYFGAGTRLSVL.

V usage is TRBV11-2 and J usage is TRBJ1-1; D is possibly TRBD1 (6 bases). Trimming pared 5 bases from V and 1 base from J, leaving 11 bases between. Germline CDR1 and CDR2: SGHAT and FQNNGV. CDR3 length: 14 residues. This chain's CDR3 is CASSPRGQNTEAFF. The CDR3 bases are TGTGCCAGCAGCCCCCGGGGACAGAACACTGAAGCTTTCTTT. The full variable domain, in which reference TRBV11-2 and TRBJ1-1 provide the parts outside the CDR3, is EAGVAQSPRYKIIEKRQSVAFWCNPISGHATLYWYQQILGQGPKLLIQFQNNGVVDDSQLPKDRFSAERLKGVDSTLKIQPAKLEDSAVYLCASSPRGQNTEAFFGQGTRLTVV.

This clone has a single count. V usage is TRBV6-1 and J usage is TRBJ2-1, with unresolved D. With 0 bases removed from V and 3 bases from J, the gap between germline ends came to 12 bases. The CDR3 is 16 amino acids. Germline values: CDR1 MNHNS, CDR2 SASEGT. The CDR3 here is CASSEALTGIYNEQFF. The CDR3 DNA reads TGTGCCAGCAGTGAAGCGCTCACGGGTATCTACAATGAGCAGTTCTTC.

This sequence joins TRBV5-4 and TRBJ2-7; 11 positions match TRBD2. The CDR3 is made up of 14 amino acids. J gave up 7 bases and V 5 bases, and 8 bases lay outside the gene matches. CDR1 and CDR2 (germline): SGHNT, YYREEE (reference sequence). DNA of the CDR3: TGTGCCAGCAGTGCGGGACTAGCGGATAAGGAGCAGTACTTC. Residues: CASSAGLADKEQYF.

In its sample, this clone was seen a few times. The CDR3 DNA reads as TGTGCCAGTAGACAGTACCTTAACACTGAAGCTTTCTTT. It yields the protein CASRQYLNTEAFF. V and J are TRBV19 and TRBJ1-1; D uncertain. The CDR3 covers 13 residues. Germline loops: CDR1 LNHDA, CDR2 SQIVND (reference sequence). V was clipped by 6 bases and J by 2 bases, with 10 bases between them.

CDR3 DNA: TGTGCCAGTACAAATACGGCCCCGCCCTACGAGCAGTACTTC. Translated: CASTNTAPPYEQYF. The rearrangement joins TRBV19 to TRBJ2-7; no clear D. V lost 7 bases, J lost 2 bases, and 15 bases lay in between. CDR1 is LNHDA and CDR2 is SQIVND in the germline V gene (reference sequence). CDR3 size: 14 residues.